These T cell receptor beta chains were read from a single sample in a study of T cells in localized non-small cell lung cancer. Sequenced by immunoSEQ multiplex PCR; TCRdb stores in-frame clones only, minus some. The sample holds more than 2,000 clones, 21% seen once. Sequenced here: lung tumor tissue, sampled before any cancer treatment. These receptors all stem from a man aged 35-75 years with stage I lung adenocarcinoma. CDR3s include the opening cysteine and the closing phenylalanine or tryptophan. A D gene is named only where the DNA matches it firmly. Clone size appears in some rows only: once, few, many, or a class for an expanded clone.

clone_size	d_call	v_call	j_call	cdr3_aa	cdr3_nt
few	.	TRBV6-8	TRBJ2-2	CASSKTNTGELFF	TGTGCCAGCAGTAAGACTAACACCGGGGAGCTGTTTTTT
.	.	TRBV15	TRBJ2-2	CATTTGSNTGELFF	TGTGCCACCACGACAGGATCGAACACCGGGGAGCTGTTTTTT
medium-sized	TRBD1	TRBV11-3	TRBJ1-1	CASSPGQGMNTEAFF	TGTGCCAGCAGTCCAGGACAGGGGATGAACACTGAAGCTTTCTTT
.	.	TRBV11-3	TRBJ2-5	CASSLWYGSGETQYF	TGTGCCAGCAGCTTGTGGTACGGGAGCGGAGAGACCCAGTACTTC
few	.	TRBV15	TRBJ1-4	CATSGLQGQASEEKLFF	TGTGCCACCAGCGGACTTCAAGGGCAGGCCTCCGAAGAAAAACTGTTTTTT
.	.	TRBV4-1	TRBJ1-1	CASSQDPGRKAFF	TGCGCCAGCAGCCAAGATCCGGGCAGAAAGGCTTTCTTT
few	TRBD2	TRBV18	TRBJ2-7	CASSPSAGGYEQYF	TGTGCCAGCTCACCATCAGCGGGAGGGTACGAGCAGTACTTC
few	.	TRBV6-8	TRBJ2-7	CASSYSEGTLSPYEQYF	TGTGCCAGCAGTTACTCGGAAGGGACCTTATCACCCTACGAGCAGTACTTC
few	.	TRBV11-3	TRBJ2-7	CASSLLPSPSILCEQYF	TGTGCCAGCAGCTTATTACCCAGTCCTTCGATTTTATGCGAGCAGTACTTC
few	.	TRBV6-8	TRBJ2-1	CASRNPIYNEQFF	TGTGCCAGCAGGAACCCGATTTACAATGAGCAGTTCTTC
.	TRBD1	TRBV9	TRBJ2-3	CASSTRTGTDTQYF	TGTGCCAGCAGCACCCGGACAGGCACCGATACGCAGTATTTT